Below are 22 T cell receptor beta chains sequenced from a single sample in a study of blood T cells in healthy people across ages. The second PCR ran about 6 to 12 cycles with a sample-barcoded 5' primer and J-beta primers. Via MiXCR, TCRdb re-called the 5' RACE reads, giving one row per CDR3 protein. The profile shows around 870,000 distinct CDR3 sequences, about 28% of them singletons. The sequencing input was blood. These receptors originate from a woman older than 75 in good health.

V is TRBV7-9 and J is TRBJ2-5, with TRBD2 identical over 7 bases. Germline-derived CDR1 and CDR2 are SEHNR and FQNEAQ (reference sequence). CDR3 size: 16 residues. V lost 1 base, J lost 5 bases, and 10 bases stayed unmatched. CDR3 in amino acids: CASSLGERGRRETQYF. The CDR3 nucleotides are TGTGCCAGCAGCTTAGGGGAGCGGGGTCGGAGGGAGACCCAGTACTTC.

This clonotype was observed a single time. The chain uses TRBV30 and TRBJ2-1, with D possibly TRBD2 on 6 matching bases. In germline, CDR1 is GTSNPN, CDR2 SVGIG (reference sequence). V lost 4 bases to trimming and J lost 0 bases, with 10 bases between them. The length of the CDR3 is 14 residues. Here the CDR3 DNA reads TGTGCCTGGATTACCGGGAGCTCCTACAATGAGCAGTTCTTC. It specifies CAWITGSSYNEQFF.

The chain recombines TRBV15 with TRBJ1-1; D is unresolved. Trimming cost V 0 bases and J 2 bases, with 7 bases left between them. Germline CDR1 LNHNV, CDR2 YYDKDF (reference sequence). CDR3 length equals 14 residues. For the CDR3, the DNA is TGTGCCACCAGCAGAGAGGGCAGCAACACTGAAGCTTTCTTT. Its protein product is CATSREGSNTEAFF.

The chain joins TRBV24-1 to TRBJ1-1; a weak D match, TRBD1 (6 bases). The germline CDR1 and CDR2 sequences are KGHDR and SFDVKD. Between the trimmed V and J ends, which lost 10 bases and 0 bases, there was a span of 23 bases. The CDR3 length is 17 residues. CDR3 residues: CATRRLQGFFMNTEAFF. Written as DNA, the CDR3 is TGTGCCACACGCAGGCTCCAGGGGTTTTTCATGAACACTGAAGCTTTCTTT.

As regards this clonotype: A much larger clone lies one base from this, so it may be a read error. The rearrangement links TRBV7-2 to TRBJ1-2; 7 bases are a match to TRBD1. The CDR3 extends over 15 amino acids. Per germline, CDR1 SGHTA and CDR2 FQGNSA. CDR3: CASSPNRGTNCGYTF. The CDR3 DNA sequence: TGTGCCAGCAGCCCTAACAGGGGAACTAACTGTGGCTACACCTTC.

This clonotype came up many times. The CDR3 DNA is TGTGCCATCAGTGAGTCTTTAGGGACAGCCGACCTCTCCTACGAGCAGTACTTC. As protein: CAISESLGTADLSYEQYF. This chain uses TRBV10-3 with TRBJ2-7; 7 bases are shared with TRBD1. The CDR3 has 18 amino acids. The germline V gene encodes CDR1 ENHRY and CDR2 SYGVKD. The J segment lost 0 bases and the V segment lost 0 bases, leaving 11 bases of the junction unmatched.

The gene calls are TRBV13 and TRBJ1-4; 7 bases align to TRBD1. The CDR3 runs to 20 residues. Germline CDR1 PRHDT, CDR2 FYEKMQ (reference sequence). Trimming took 6 bases from V and 0 from J; bases not matched to a gene: 19. The CDR3: CASSRHRAWRQGATNEKLFF. DNA for the CDR3: TGTGCCAGCAGTAGACACAGGGCTTGGAGGCAGGGGGCAACTAATGAAAAACTGTTTTTT.

V usage is TRBV20-1 and J usage is TRBJ1-6, with D hard to call. V was clipped by 3 bases and J by 8 bases, with 8 bases between them. This CDR3 is built from 12 residues. The germline gives CDR1 DFQATT, CDR2 SNEGSKA (reference sequence). CDR3 residues: CSASDGYSPLHF. CDR3 in DNA: TGCAGTGCTAGTGACGGATATTCACCCCTCCACTTT.

V usage is TRBV5-1 and J usage is TRBJ2-6; weak D call: TRBD1 (6 bases). The CDR3 loop spans 18 amino acids. V lost 1 base and J 0 bases, leaving 14 bases between the germline ends. Germline CDR1 SGHRS, CDR2 YFSETQ. The CDR3 reads CASSLKPDRSSGANVLTF. The CDR3 nucleotides are TGCGCCAGCAGCTTGAAACCAGACAGGAGCTCTGGGGCCAACGTCCTGACTTTC.

The gene calls are TRBV13 and TRBJ1-5; D is perhaps TRBD1 (6 bases). The CDR3 covers 13 residues. V was pared by 0 bases and J by 9 bases, with 9 bases between. Germline V gene data show CDR1 as PRHDT and CDR2 as FYEKMQ (reference sequence). The CDR3 loop is CASSLGRGSPQHF. The DNA of the CDR3 is TGTGCCAGCAGCTTAGGCAGGGGTTCGCCCCAGCATTTT.

This clonotype has just one count. A much larger clonotype is one base distant, so this may be a read error. The chain couples TRBV27 to TRBJ2-1, with no clear D. Per germline, CDR1 MNHEY and CDR2 SMNVEV (reference sequence). This CDR3 comprises 14 residues. CDR3 region: CASRESNSCNEQFF. CDR3 sequence (DNA): TGTGCCAGCAGAGAGTCTAACTCCTGCAATGAGCAGTTCTTC.

In its sample, this clonotype was seen many times. Written as DNA, the CDR3 is TGCAGCGTCGTATTAGCGGGGGTAGAGCAGTTCTTC. It translates to CSVVLAGVEQFF. The rearrangement uses TRBV29-1 and TRBJ2-1; 9 positions match TRBD2. Germline-derived CDR1 and CDR2 are SQVTM and ANQGSEA. The trim removed 6 bases at V and 10 bases at J, leaving 7 bases unmatched. The CDR3 contains 12 residues.

The chain links TRBV30 to TRBJ2-3; no reliable D call. Germline V gene data show CDR1 as GTSNPN and CDR2 as SVGIG (reference sequence). The CDR3 spans 10 residues. With 8 bases removed from V and 6 bases from J, the gap between germline ends came to 9 bases. The CDR3 protein is CAGNTDTQYF. The CDR3 DNA is TGTGCCGGTAACACGGATACGCAGTATTTT.

In regard to this clonotype: This may be a read error, as it is one base from a much larger clone. The genes are TRBV7-8 and TRBJ2-7; D perhaps matches TRBD2 (6 bases). The V gene's germline CDR1 is SGHVS and CDR2 FQNEAQ. This CDR3 is built from 13 residues. Trimming cost V 3 bases and J 9 bases, with 15 bases left between them. This CDR3 reads CASSLAREDGQYF. The CDR3 DNA sequence: TGTGCCAGCAGCTTGGCCAGGGAGGACGGGCAGTACTTC.

This rearrangement joins TRBV20-1 to TRBJ2-7; 8 nucleotides line up with TRBD1. The CDR3 spans 13 residues. Trimming cost V 5 bases and J 3 bases; bases outside gene matches: 6. CDR1 and CDR2 from the germline V gene are DFQATT and SNEGSKA (reference sequence). This chain's CDR3 is CSAGVDRGYEQYF. CDR3 coding DNA: TGCAGTGCTGGAGTCGACAGGGGCTACGAGCAGTACTTC.

There are a few counts of this clonotype. The chain uses TRBV4-3 and TRBJ2-7; a weak D match, TRBD2 (6 bases). The CDR3 length is 15 residues. The ends were cut back, 1 base at V and 4 bases at J, with 14 bases in the middle. Germline V gene lookup returns CDR1 LGHNA and CDR2 YSLEER. The CDR3 region is CASSQGFGTAYEQYF. CDR3 sequence (DNA): TGCGCCAGCAGCCAAGGCTTTGGGACTGCGTACGAGCAGTACTTC.

This clonotype was observed once. The gene calls are TRBV7-9 and TRBJ2-7; D not certain. This CDR3 is 13 amino acids long. The germline gives CDR1 SEHNR, CDR2 FQNEAQ (reference sequence). V was pared by 3 bases and J by 2 bases, with 8 bases between. The CDR3 region is CASSFEGTYEQYF. The CDR3 nucleotides are TGTGCCAGCAGCTTTGAAGGAACCTACGAGCAGTACTTC.

This clonotype was counted a few times. A much more abundant neighbour one base away suggests this may be a read error. Lacking the conserved final phenylalanine or tryptophan, this CDR3 likely reflects a read error. This rearrangement joins TRBV10-3 to TRBJ1-6, with D uncertain. With 0 bases removed from V and 8 bases from J, the gap between germline ends came to 11 bases. There are 15 residues in the CDR3. Germline V gene lookup returns CDR1 ENHRY and CDR2 SYGVKD. CDR3 in amino acids: CAISESPHADSPLHC. The CDR3 DNA is TGTGCCATCAGTGAGTCTCCGCATGCAGATTCACCCCTCCACTGT.

This clonotype was detected only once. The chain has TRBV6-1 and TRBJ2-5; a possible D gene is TRBD2 (6 bases). This CDR3 region has 16 residues. Per germline, CDR1 MNHNS and CDR2 SASEGT. Trimming took 0 bases from V and 2 from J, leaving 13 bases between them. CDR3 amino acids: CASSEALQRGQETQYF. As DNA, the CDR3 is TGTGCCAGCAGTGAAGCGCTTCAACGGGGGCAAGAGACCCAGTACTTC.

The J gene is TRBJ2-3, the V gene TRBV11-3; D tentatively reads TRBD1 or TRBD2 (6 bases each). The germline gives CDR1 SGHNT, CDR2 YENEEA. Trimming stripped 5 bases from V and 2 bases from J, with 17 bases between. The CDR3 runs to 16 residues. The CDR3 bases are TGTGCCAGCAGCCCCCGGGGGCCGAGAAACACAGATACGCAGTATTTT. Protein product: CASSPRGPRNTDTQYF.

V gene TRBV2 combines with J gene TRBJ2-5; perhaps TRBD1 as D (6 bases). From germline, CDR1 is SNHLY and CDR2 FYNNEI. Deletions cut 4 bases from V and 5 bases from J, with 14 bases between. CDR3 size: 14 residues. The DNA for the CDR3 is TGTGCCAGCAGTGCTTCCAGGGGATCGGAGACCCAGTACTTC. Residues: CASSASRGSETQYF.

The V gene is TRBV6-1, the J gene TRBJ2-6; TRBD1 is a possible D gene (7 bases). The germline V gene encodes CDR1 MNHNS and CDR2 SASEGT. V was shortened by 6 bases and J by 0 bases, with 15 bases between the two germline ends. The CDR3 extends over 17 amino acids. In DNA, the CDR3 is TGTGCCAGCAGCCCAGGGGGGCTTACCTCTGGGGCCAACGTCCTGACTTTC. It is translated as CASSPGGLTSGANVLTF.